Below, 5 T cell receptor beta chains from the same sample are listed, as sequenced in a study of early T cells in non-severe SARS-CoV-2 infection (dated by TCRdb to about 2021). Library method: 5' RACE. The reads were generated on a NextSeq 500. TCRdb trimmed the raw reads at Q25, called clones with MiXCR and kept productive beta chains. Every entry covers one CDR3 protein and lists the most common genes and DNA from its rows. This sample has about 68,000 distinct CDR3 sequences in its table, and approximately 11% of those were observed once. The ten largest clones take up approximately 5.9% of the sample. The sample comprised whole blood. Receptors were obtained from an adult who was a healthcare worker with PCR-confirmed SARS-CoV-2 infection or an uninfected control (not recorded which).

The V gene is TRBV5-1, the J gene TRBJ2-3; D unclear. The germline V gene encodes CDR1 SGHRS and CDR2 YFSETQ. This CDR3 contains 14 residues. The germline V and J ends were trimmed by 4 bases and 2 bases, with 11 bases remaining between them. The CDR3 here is CASSPVPDTDTQYF. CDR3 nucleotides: TGCGCCAGCAGCCCCGTACCAGACACAGATACGCAGTATTTT.

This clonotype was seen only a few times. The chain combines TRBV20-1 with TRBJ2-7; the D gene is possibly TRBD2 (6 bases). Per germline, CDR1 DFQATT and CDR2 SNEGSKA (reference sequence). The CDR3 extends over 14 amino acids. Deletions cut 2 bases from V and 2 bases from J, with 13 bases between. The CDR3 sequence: CSARTPGLTYEQYF. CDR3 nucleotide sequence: TGCAGTGCTAGAACACCGGGACTTACCTACGAGCAGTACTTC.

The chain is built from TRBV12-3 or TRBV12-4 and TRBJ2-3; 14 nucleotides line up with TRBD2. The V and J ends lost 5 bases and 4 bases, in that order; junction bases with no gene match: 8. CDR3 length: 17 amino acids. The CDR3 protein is CASSPGTSGSLADTQYF. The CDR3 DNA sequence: TGTGCCAGCAGTCCAGGGACTAGCGGGAGTCTGGCAGATACGCAGTATTTT.

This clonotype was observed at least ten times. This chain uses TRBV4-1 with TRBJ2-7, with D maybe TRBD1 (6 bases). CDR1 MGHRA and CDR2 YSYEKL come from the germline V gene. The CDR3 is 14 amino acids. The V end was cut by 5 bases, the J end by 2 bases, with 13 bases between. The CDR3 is CASSAQQGPYEQYF. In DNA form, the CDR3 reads TGCGCCAGCAGCGCCCAACAGGGACCCTACGAGCAGTACTTC.

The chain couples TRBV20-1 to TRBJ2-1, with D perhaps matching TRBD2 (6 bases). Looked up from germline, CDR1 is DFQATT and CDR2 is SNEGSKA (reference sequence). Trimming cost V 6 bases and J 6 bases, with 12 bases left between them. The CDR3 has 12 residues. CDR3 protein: CSAKDYSNEQFF. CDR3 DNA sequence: TGCAGTGCGAAGGACTACTCCAATGAGCAGTTCTTC.